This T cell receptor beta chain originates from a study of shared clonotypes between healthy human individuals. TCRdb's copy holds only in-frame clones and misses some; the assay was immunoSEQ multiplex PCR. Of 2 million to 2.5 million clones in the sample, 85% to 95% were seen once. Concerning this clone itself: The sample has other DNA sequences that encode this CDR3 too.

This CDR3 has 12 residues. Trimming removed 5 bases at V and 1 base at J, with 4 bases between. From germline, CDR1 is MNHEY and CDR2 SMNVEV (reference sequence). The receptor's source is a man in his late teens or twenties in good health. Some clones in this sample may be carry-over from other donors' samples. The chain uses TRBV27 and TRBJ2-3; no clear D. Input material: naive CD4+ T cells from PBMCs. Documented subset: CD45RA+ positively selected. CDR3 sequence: CASSLRTDTQYF. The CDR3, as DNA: TGTGCCAGCAGTCTCCGCACAGATACGCAGTATTTT.